This section outlines one T cell receptor (beta chain) sequence together with its context. PCR employed 60 Vbeta and 13 Jbeta primers. Some clones are missing from TCRdb's copy, which holds only in-frame ones; the method was immunoSEQ multiplex PCR. This sample carries 120,000 or so clones, 75% to 85% of them seen once, and the ten largest clones take around 9.1%. The J segment lost 4 bases and the V segment lost 1 base, leaving 12 bases of the junction unmatched. In germline, CDR1 is GTSNPN, CDR2 SVGIG (reference sequence). The CDR3 is 20 residues long. This entry comes from a study of cytomegalovirus exposure and HLA in healthy donors.

The rearrangement uses TRBV30 and TRBJ2-2, with 16 bases fitting TRBD2. The TCR comes from a woman in her fifties or sixties in good health and CMV-seropositive. Source material: PBMCs. The CDR3 sequence is CAWSGISGLAGGGGTGELFF. In nucleotides, the CDR3 is TGTGCCTGGAGTGGAATATCGGGACTAGCGGGAGGGGGGGGCACCGGGGAGCTGTTTTTT.